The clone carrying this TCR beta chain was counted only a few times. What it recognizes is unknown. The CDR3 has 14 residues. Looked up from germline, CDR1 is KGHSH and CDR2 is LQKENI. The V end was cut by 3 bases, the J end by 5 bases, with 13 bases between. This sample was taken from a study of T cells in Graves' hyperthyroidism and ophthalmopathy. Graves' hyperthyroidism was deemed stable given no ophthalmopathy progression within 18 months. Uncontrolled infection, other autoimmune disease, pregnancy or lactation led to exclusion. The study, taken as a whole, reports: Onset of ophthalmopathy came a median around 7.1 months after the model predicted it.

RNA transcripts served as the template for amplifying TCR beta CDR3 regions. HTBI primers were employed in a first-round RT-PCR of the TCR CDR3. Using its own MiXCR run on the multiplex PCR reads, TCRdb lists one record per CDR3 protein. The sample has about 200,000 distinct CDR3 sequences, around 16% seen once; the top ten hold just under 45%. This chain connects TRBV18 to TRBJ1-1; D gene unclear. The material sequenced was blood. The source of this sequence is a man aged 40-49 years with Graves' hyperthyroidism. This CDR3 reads CASSPPEGRTEAFF. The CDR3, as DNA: TGTGCCAGCTCACCCCCAGAGGGTCGTACTGAAGCTTTCTTT. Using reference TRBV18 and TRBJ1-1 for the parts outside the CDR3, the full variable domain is NAGVMQNPRHLVRRRGQEARLRCSPMKGHSHVYWYRQLPEEGLKFMVYLQKENIIDESGMPKERFSAEFPKEGPSILRIQQVVRGDSAAYFCASSPPEGRTEAFFGQGTRLTVV.